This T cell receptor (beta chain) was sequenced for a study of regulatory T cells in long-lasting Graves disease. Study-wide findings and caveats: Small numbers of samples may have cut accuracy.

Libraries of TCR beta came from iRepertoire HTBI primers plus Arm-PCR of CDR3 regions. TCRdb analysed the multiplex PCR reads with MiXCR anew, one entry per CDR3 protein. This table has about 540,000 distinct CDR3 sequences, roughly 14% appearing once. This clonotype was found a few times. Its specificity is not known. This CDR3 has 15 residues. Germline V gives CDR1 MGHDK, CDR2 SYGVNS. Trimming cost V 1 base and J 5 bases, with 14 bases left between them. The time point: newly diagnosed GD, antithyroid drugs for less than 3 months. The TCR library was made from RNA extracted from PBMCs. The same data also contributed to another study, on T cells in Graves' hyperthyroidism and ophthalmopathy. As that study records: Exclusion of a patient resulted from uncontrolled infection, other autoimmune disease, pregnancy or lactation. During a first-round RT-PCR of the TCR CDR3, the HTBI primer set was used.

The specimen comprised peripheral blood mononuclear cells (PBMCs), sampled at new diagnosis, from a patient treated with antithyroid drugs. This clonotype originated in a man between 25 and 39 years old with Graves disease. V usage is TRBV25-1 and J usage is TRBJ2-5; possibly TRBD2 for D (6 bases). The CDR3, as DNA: TGTGCCAGCAGTGAATTCGGCGGAGGGAGGGAGACCCAGTACTTC. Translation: CASSEFGGGRETQYF.